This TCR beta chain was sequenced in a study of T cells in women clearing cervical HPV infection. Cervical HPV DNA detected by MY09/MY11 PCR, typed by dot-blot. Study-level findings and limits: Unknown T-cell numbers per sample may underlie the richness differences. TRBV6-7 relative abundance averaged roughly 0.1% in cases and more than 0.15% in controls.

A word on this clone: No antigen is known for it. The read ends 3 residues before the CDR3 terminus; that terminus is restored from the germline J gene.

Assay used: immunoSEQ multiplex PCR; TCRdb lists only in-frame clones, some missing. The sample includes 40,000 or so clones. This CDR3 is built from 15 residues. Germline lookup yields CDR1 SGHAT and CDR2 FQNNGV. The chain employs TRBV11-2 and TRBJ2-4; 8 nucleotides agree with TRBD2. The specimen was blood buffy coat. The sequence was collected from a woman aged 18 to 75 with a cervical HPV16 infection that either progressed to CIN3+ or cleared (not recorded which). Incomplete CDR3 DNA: TGTGCCAGCAGCTTAGGTGGAGACGGGGGGGAGACT. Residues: CASSLGGDGGET. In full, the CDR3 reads CASSLGGDGGETQYF.